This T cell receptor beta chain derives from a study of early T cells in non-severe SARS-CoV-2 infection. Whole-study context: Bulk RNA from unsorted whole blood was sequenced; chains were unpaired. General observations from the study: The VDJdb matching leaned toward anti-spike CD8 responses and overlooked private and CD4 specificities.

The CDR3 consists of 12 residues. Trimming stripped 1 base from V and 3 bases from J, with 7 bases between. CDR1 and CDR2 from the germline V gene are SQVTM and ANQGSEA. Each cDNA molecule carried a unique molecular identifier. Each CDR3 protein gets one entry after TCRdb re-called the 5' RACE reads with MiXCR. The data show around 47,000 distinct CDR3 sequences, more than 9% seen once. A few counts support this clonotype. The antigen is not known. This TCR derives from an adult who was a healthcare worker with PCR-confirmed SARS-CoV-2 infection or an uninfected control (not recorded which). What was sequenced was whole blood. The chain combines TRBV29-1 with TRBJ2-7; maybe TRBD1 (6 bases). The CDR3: CSVEGDNYEQYF. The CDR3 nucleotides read TGCAGCGTTGAAGGGGACAACTACGAGCAGTACTTC.